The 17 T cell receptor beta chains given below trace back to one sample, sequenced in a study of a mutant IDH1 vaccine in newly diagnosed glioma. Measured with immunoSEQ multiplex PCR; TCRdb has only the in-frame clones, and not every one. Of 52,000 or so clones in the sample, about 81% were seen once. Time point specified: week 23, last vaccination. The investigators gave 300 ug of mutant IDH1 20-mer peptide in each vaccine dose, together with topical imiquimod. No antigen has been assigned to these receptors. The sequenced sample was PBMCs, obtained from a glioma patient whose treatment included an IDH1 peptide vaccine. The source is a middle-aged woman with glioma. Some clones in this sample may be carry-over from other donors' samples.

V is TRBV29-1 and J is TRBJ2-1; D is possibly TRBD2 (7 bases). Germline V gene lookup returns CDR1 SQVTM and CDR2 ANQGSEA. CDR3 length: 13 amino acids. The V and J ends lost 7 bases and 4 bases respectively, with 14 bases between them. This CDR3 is CSALAGAYNEQFF. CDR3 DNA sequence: TGCAGCGCTCTTGCGGGGGCGTACAATGAGCAGTTCTTC.

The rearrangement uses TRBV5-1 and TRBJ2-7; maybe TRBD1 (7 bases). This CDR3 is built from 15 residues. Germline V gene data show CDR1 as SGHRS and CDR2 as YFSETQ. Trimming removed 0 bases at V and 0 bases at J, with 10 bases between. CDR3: CASSLAGGNSYEQYF. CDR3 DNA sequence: TGCGCCAGCAGCTTGGCAGGGGGGAACTCCTACGAGCAGTACTTC.

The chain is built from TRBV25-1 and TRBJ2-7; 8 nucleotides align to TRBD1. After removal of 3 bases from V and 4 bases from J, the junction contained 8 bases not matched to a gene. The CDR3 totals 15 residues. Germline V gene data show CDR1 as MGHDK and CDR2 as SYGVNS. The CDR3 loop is CASSDDRGLGYEQYF. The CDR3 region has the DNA TGTGCCAGCAGTGATGACAGGGGTTTGGGTTACGAGCAGTACTTC.

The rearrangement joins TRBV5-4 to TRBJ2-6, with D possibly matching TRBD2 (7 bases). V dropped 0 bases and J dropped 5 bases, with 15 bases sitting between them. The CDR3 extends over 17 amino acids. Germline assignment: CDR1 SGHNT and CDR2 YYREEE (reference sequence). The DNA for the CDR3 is TGTGCCAGCAGCTTGGCCCCCGGGGGGCGTTGGGCCAACGTCCTGACTTTC. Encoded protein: CASSLAPGGRWANVLTF.

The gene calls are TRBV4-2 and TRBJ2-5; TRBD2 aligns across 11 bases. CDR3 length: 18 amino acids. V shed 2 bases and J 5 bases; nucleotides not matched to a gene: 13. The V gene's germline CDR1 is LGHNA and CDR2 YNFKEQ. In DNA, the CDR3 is TGTGCCAGCAGCCAAACGACTAGCGGGGATCCTTTCGGGGAGACCCAGTACTTC. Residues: CASSQTTSGDPFGETQYF.

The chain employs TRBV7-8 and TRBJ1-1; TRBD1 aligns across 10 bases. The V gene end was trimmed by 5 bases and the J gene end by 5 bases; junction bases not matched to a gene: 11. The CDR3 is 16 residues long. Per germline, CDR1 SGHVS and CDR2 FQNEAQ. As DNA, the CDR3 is TGTGCCAGCAGCCCCACCCCGACAGGGGGCAGGACTGAAGCTTTCTTT. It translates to CASSPTPTGGRTEAFF.

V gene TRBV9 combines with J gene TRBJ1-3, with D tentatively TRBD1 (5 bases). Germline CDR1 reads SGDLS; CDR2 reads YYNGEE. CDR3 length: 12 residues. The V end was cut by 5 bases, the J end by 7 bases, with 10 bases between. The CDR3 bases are TGTGCCAGCAGAGGGGTTTCGAACACCATATATTTT. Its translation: CASRGVSNTIYF.

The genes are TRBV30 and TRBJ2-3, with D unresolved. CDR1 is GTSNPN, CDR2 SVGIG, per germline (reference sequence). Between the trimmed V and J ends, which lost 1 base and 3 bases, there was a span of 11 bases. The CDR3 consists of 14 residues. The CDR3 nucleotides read TGTGCCTGGAGTGCGGACCTGTCAACAGATACGCAGTATTTT. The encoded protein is CAWSADLSTDTQYF.

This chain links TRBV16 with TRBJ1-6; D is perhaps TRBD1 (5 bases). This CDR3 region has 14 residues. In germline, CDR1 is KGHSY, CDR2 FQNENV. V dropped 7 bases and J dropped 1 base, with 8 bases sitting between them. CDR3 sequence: CASNRGSYNSPLHF. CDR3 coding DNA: TGTGCCAGCAATCGGGGGTCCTATAATTCACCCCTCCACTTT.

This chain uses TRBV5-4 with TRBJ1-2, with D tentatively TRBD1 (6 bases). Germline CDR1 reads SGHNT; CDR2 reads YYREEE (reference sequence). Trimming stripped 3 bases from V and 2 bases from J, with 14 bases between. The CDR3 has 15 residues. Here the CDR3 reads CASSSYSTGNYGYTF. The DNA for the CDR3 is TGTGCCAGCAGCTCCTATTCGACAGGCAACTATGGCTACACCTTC.

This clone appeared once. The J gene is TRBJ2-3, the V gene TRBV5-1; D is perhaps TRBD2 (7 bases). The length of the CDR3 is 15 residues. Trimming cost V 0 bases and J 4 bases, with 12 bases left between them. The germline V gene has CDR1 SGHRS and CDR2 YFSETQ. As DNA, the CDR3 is TGCGCCAGCAGCTTGGAAGGGGGGGAGGCAGATACGCAGTATTTT. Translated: CASSLEGGEADTQYF.

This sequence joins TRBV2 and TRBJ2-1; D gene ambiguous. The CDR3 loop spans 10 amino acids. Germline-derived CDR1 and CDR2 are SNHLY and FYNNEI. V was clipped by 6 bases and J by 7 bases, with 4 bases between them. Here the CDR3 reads CASRGNEQFF. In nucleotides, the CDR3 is TGTGCCAGCAGGGGTAATGAGCAGTTCTTC. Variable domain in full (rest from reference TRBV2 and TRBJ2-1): EPEVTQTPSHQVTQMGQEVILRCVPISNHLYFYWYRQILGQKVEFLVSFYNNEISEKSEIFDDQFSVERPDGSNFTLKIRSTKLEDSAMYFCASRGNEQFFGPGTRLTVL.

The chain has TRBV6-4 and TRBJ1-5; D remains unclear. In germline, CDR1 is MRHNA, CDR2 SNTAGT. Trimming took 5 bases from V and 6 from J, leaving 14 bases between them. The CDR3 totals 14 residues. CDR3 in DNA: TGTGCCAGCAGTCCGACTGGCGAGCGTCAGCCCCAGCATTTT. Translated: CASSPTGERQPQHF.

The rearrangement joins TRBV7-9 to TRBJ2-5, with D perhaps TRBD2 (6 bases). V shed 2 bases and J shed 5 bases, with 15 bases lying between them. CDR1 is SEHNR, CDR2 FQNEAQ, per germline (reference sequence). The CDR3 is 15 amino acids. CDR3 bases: TGTGCCAGCAGCTTATACGGGGGTGTTGGGGAGACCCAGTACTTC. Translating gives CASSLYGGVGETQYF. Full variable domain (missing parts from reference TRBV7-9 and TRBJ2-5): DTGVSQNPRHKITKRGQNVTFRCDPISEHNRLYWYRQTLGQGPEFLTYFQNEAQLEKSRLLSDRFSAERPKGSFSTLEIQRTEQGDSAMYLCASSLYGGVGETQYFGPGTRLLVL.

DNA for the CDR3: TGTGCCAGCAGTGACCTTGCTGGGACGGAGGCGGGATACGAGCAGTACTTC. Amino acid sequence: CASSDLAGTEAGYEQYF. The V gene is TRBV6-1, the J gene TRBJ2-7; D perhaps matches TRBD2 (6 bases). The CDR3 runs 17 residues. V shed 3 bases and J shed 4 bases, with 22 bases lying between them. The germline V gene has CDR1 MNHNS and CDR2 SASEGT.

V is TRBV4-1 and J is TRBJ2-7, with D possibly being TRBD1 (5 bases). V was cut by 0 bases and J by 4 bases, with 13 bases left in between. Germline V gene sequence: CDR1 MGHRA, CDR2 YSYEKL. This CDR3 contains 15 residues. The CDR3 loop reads CASSQDRFQGYEQYF. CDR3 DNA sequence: TGCGCCAGCAGCCAAGATAGATTTCAGGGTTACGAGCAGTACTTC.

CDR3 DNA sequence: TGTGCCAGCAGTTTCCGGGAAGGTACAGATACGCAGTATTTT. It codes for CASSFREGTDTQYF. The chain links TRBV27 to TRBJ2-3, with D possibly being TRBD2 (5 bases). The CDR3 runs to 14 residues. Trimming left V 3 bases short and J 3 bases short, with 10 bases between. Germline V gene sequence: CDR1 MNHEY, CDR2 SMNVEV (reference sequence).